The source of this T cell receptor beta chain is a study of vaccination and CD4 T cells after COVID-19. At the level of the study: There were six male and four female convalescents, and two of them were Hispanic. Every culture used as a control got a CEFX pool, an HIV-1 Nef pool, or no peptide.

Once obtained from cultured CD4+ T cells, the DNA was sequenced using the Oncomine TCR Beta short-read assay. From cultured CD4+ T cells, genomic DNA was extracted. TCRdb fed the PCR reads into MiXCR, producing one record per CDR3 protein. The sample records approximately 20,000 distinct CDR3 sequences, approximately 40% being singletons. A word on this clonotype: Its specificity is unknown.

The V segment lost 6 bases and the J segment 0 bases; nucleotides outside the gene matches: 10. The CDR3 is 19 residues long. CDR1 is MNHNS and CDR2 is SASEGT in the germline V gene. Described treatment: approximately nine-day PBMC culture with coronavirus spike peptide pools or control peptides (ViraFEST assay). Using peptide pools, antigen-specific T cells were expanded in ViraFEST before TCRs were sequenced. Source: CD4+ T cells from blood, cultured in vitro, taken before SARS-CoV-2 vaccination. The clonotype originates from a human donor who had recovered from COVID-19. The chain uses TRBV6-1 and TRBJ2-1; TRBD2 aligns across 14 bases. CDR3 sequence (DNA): TGTGCCAGCAGCCTTGGGACTAGCGGGAGTCTTTCCTCCTACAATGAGCAGTTCTTC. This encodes CASSLGTSGSLSSYNEQFF.